This T cell receptor (beta chain) came from a study of blood T cell dynamics during melanoma immunotherapy. Looking at the study overall: Patients with metastatic melanoma got pembrolizumab or nivolumab-ipilimumab as first-line care. Points from the study as a whole: Whether repertoire-driving clones were melanoma-specific could not be determined. The most clonal sorted CD8+ subset, immune-effector cells, was closest to cell-free DNA CDR3 sequences.

Described time point: week 3, after first cycle of checkpoint inhibitor. Each sorted CD8+ T cell subset had its entire DNA loaded. Repertoires were generated with immunoSEQ multiplex PCR, while TCRdb's copy carries only in-frame clones and drops some. The table includes 15,000 to 20,000 clones, around 93% detected once. A note on this clone: Its specificity is not known.

The germline V and J ends were trimmed by 7 bases and 7 bases, with 9 bases remaining between them. Germline loops: CDR1 SGDLS, CDR2 YYNGEE. The CDR3 totals 11 residues. The sequence came from a human donor with melanoma. The rearrangement joins TRBV9 to TRBJ2-1; D is undetermined. The sample here was effector memory CD8+ T cells from blood, taken from a patient treated with checkpoint blockade. The CDR3 coding sequence is TGTGCCAGCGGATCTCGGAATGAGCAGTTCTTC. As protein: CASGSRNEQFF. Looking up the rest from reference TRBV9 and TRBJ2-1 gives the full variable domain: DSGVTQTPKHLITATGQRVTLRCSPRSGDLSVYWYQQSLDQGLQFLIQYYNGEERAKGNILERFSAQQFPDLHSELNLSSLELGDSALYFCASGSRNEQFFGPGTRLTVL.